Listed here are 23 T cell receptor beta chains from one sample, sequenced in a study of shared clonotypes between healthy human individuals. Clones were sequenced by immunoSEQ multiplex PCR, and TCRdb holds only the in-frame ones, with some missing. The sample lists 1.4 million or so clones, approximately 98.5% occurring once. Sequencing was done on a sample of naive CD4+ T cells sorted from blood. Subset described: CD45RA+ positively selected. All receptors come from a man aged 30 to 39 in good health.

The chain carries TRBV19 and TRBJ2-3, with D perhaps TRBD1 (6 bases). This CDR3 contains 14 residues. Trimming took 8 bases from V and 1 from J, leaving 13 bases between them. Germline assignment: CDR1 LNHDA and CDR2 SQIVND (reference sequence). CDR3: CASSLGAGTDTQYF. DNA for the CDR3: TGTGCCAGTTCCCTGGGGGCGGGCACAGATACGCAGTATTTT.

This clone was counted only a few times. Different DNA sequences within this sample yield the same CDR3. The chain carries TRBV6-5 and TRBJ1-4; D gene ambiguous. The germline V and J ends were trimmed by 0 bases and 0 bases, with 5 bases remaining between them. From germline, CDR1 is MNHEY and CDR2 SVGAGI. The CDR3 is 15 amino acids. Written as DNA, the CDR3 is TGTGCCAGCAGTTACTCGGGTGCAACTAATGAAAAACTGTTTTTT. It codes for CASSYSGATNEKLFF.

The rearrangement links TRBV5-1 to TRBJ2-7; the D gene could be TRBD1 or TRBD2 (5 bases each). V was trimmed by 0 bases and J by 0 bases, leaving 13 bases between them. Per germline, CDR1 SGHRS and CDR2 YFSETQ. The CDR3 spans 16 residues. The CDR3 spells CASSLALGGPSYEQYF. The CDR3 DNA reads as TGCGCCAGCAGCTTGGCCCTTGGGGGACCCTCCTACGAGCAGTACTTC. Using reference TRBV5-1 and TRBJ2-7 for the parts outside the CDR3, the full variable domain is KAGVTQTPRYLIKTRGQQVTLSCSPISGHRSVSWYQQTPGQGLQFLFEYFSETQRNKGNFPGRFSGRQFSNSRSEMNVSTLELGDSALYLCASSLALGGPSYEQYFGPGTRLTVT.

This clone was seen a single time. The V call is TRBV5-1, the J call TRBJ1-4; 10 bases line up with TRBD1. Per the germline V gene, CDR1 is SGHRS and CDR2 is YFSETQ. V lost 4 bases and J lost 13; bases outside the gene matches: 10. This CDR3 spans 14 amino acids. CDR3 protein: CASSGDRGHDRLFF. DNA of the CDR3: TGCGCCAGCAGCGGAGACAGGGGGCACGATAGACTGTTTTTT. The full variable domain, completed using reference TRBV5-1 and TRBJ1-4, is KAGVTQTPRYLIKTRGQQVTLSCSPISGHRSVSWYQQTPGQGLQFLFEYFSETQRNKGNFPGRFSGRQFSNSRSEMNVSTLELGDSALYLCASSGDRGHDRLFFGSGTQLSVL.

V gene TRBV10-3 combines with J gene TRBJ2-7; TRBD1 aligns across 7 bases. The CDR3 consists of 16 residues. Germline V gene data show CDR1 as ENHRY and CDR2 as SYGVKD. After removal of 3 bases from V and 5 bases from J, the junction contained 13 bases not matched to a gene. The CDR3 bases are TGTGCCATCAGTGAACCACGAAAGGGGGCCGGGGACGAGCAGTACTTC. As protein: CAISEPRKGAGDEQYF.

The V call is TRBV18, the J call TRBJ2-4; D is unclear. In germline, CDR1 is KGHSH, CDR2 LQKENI. V lost 2 bases and J 3 bases, leaving 5 bases between the germline ends. The CDR3 has 13 residues. The CDR3 nucleotides read TGTGCCAGCTCACCAGGGAACAAAAACATTCAGTACTTC. Its protein is CASSPGNKNIQYF.

J is TRBJ2-3 and V is TRBV7-9; 13 bases fit TRBD2. Germline CDR1 SEHNR, CDR2 FQNEAQ (reference sequence). The length of the CDR3 is 17 residues. J was trimmed by 2 bases and V by 5 bases; bases with no gene match: 7. The CDR3 region has the DNA TGTGCCAGCAGCCAGCCGACTAGCGGGAGGAACACAGATACGCAGTATTTT. The encoded protein is CASSQPTSGRNTDTQYF.

About this clone itself: Other DNA sequences in this specimen translate into the identical CDR3. The rearrangement links TRBV7-9 to TRBJ1-1; the D is unclear. This CDR3 is 12 amino acids long. Germline V gives CDR1 SEHNR, CDR2 FQNEAQ (reference sequence). The ends were cut back, 3 bases at V and 5 bases at J, with 7 bases in the middle. The CDR3 reads CASSFSGTEAFF. The DNA of the CDR3 is TGTGCCAGCAGCTTTTCGGGAACTGAAGCTTTCTTT.

For the CDR3, the DNA is TGTGCCAGCAGCTTCCCGGGACAGGGGGCTTACGAGCAGTACTTC. Translating it yields CASSFPGQGAYEQYF. The chain couples TRBV7-9 to TRBJ2-7; 12 nucleotides align to TRBD1. J lost 4 bases, V lost 3 bases, and 4 bases had no gene match. From germline, CDR1 is SEHNR and CDR2 FQNEAQ (reference sequence). The CDR3 spans 15 residues.

The chain joins TRBV15 to TRBJ2-3; tentative D call: TRBD1 (5 bases). V was pared by 0 bases and J by 6 bases, with 13 bases between. In germline, CDR1 is LNHNV, CDR2 YYDKDF (reference sequence). The CDR3 spans 15 residues. DNA for the CDR3: TGTGCCACCAGCAGAGATAAGCAGGGATCGGATACGCAGTATTTT. Translated: CATSRDKQGSDTQYF.

V and J are TRBV18 and TRBJ1-3; the D is unclear. CDR1 KGHSH and CDR2 LQKENI come from the germline V gene. The CDR3 runs 13 residues. Trimming removed 10 bases from V and 6 bases from J, with 16 bases in between. CDR3 bases: TGTGCCACTAGCGGGTCCGCAACAAACACCATATATTTT. It is translated as CATSGSATNTIYF. Full variable domain (missing parts from reference TRBV18 and TRBJ1-3): NAGVMQNPRHLVRRRGQEARLRCSPMKGHSHVYWYRQLPEEGLKFMVYLQKENIIDESGMPKERFSAEFPKEGPSILRIQQVVRGDSAAYFCATSGSATNTIYFGEGSWLTVV.

This chain joins TRBV28 and TRBJ1-2; 10 bases match TRBD1. Losses at the gene ends were 3 bases for V and 2 bases for J; bases not matched to a gene: 6. The CDR3 spans 16 residues. CDR1 and CDR2 (germline): MDHEN, SYDVKM. The DNA for the CDR3 is TGTGCCAGCAGTTTGCCCGGACAGGGGGACAACTATGGCTACACCTTC. Protein sequence: CASSLPGQGDNYGYTF.

The chain employs TRBV6-1 and TRBJ2-1; 14 bases align to TRBD2. V gave up 4 bases and J gave up 12 bases; unmatched junction bases: 17. In germline, CDR1 is MNHNS, CDR2 SASEGT. This CDR3 region has 18 residues. The CDR3 loop reads CASSATPAGTSGSQGQFF. In nucleotides, the CDR3 is TGTGCCAGCAGTGCCACCCCAGCCGGGACTAGCGGGAGTCAGGGGCAGTTCTTC.

This chain joins TRBV18 and TRBJ2-2; D unresolved. Trimming pared 5 bases from V and 2 bases from J, leaving 9 bases between. CDR1 is KGHSH and CDR2 is LQKENI in the germline V gene. There are 14 residues in the CDR3. The CDR3 protein is CASSSLDNTGELFF. The CDR3 nucleotides read TGTGCCAGCTCATCCCTAGATAACACCGGGGAGCTGTTTTTT. Variable domain in full (rest from reference TRBV18 and TRBJ2-2): NAGVMQNPRHLVRRRGQEARLRCSPMKGHSHVYWYRQLPEEGLKFMVYLQKENIIDESGMPKERFSAEFPKEGPSILRIQQVVRGDSAAYFCASSSLDNTGELFFGEGSRLTVL.

The chain combines TRBV2 with TRBJ1-4, with D maybe TRBD1 (6 bases). The V and J ends lost 8 bases and 2 bases respectively, with 12 bases between them. The CDR3 length is 14 residues. The germline V gene encodes CDR1 SNHLY and CDR2 FYNNEI. CDR3 sequence: CASGRTATNEKLFF. The CDR3 DNA sequence: TGTGCCAGCGGTAGGACAGCCACTAATGAAAAACTGTTTTTT.

V and J are TRBV2 and TRBJ2-3; TRBD1 matches 9 bases. The CDR3 length is 13 residues. The V gene's germline CDR1 is SNHLY and CDR2 FYNNEI. Germline trimming cut 11 bases from V and 3 bases from J; bases unmatched to any gene: 6. The CDR3 is CAGQGYETDTQYF. For the CDR3, the DNA is TGTGCCGGACAGGGGTATGAGACAGATACGCAGTATTTT.

The gene calls are TRBV30 and TRBJ2-1, with TRBD2 matching 8 bases. V dropped 6 bases and J dropped 3; count of bases not matched to a gene: 7. The CDR3 has 14 amino acids. Germline V gene data show CDR1 as GTSNPN and CDR2 as SVGIG (reference sequence). The CDR3 sequence: CACQRSGSYNEQFF. The CDR3 DNA reads as TGTGCCTGTCAAAGGAGCGGGAGCTACAATGAGCAGTTCTTC.

With respect to this clone: In the same sample, other DNA sequences code for this CDR3. The rearrangement uses TRBV27 and TRBJ2-3, with D unresolved. V lost 6 bases, J lost 0 bases, and 4 bases lay in between. CDR1 and CDR2 (germline): MNHEY, SMNVEV (reference sequence). This CDR3 contains 12 residues. In DNA form, the CDR3 reads TGTGCCAGCAGCCGTAGCACAGATACGCAGTATTTT. Its translation: CASSRSTDTQYF.

The rearrangement joins TRBV6-5 to TRBJ1-4, with D perhaps TRBD1 (5 bases). The CDR3 has 16 amino acids. Per germline, CDR1 MNHEY and CDR2 SVGAGI. The V end was cut by 0 bases, the J end by 0 bases, with 8 bases between. DNA for the CDR3: TGTGCCAGCAGTTACTCGTTGACAGCAACTAATGAAAAACTGTTTTTT. It encodes CASSYSLTATNEKLFF.

This clone occurred once. The chain joins TRBV18 to TRBJ2-7; 11 bases are a match to TRBD1. The junction had 7 bases not matched to a gene; V was cut back by 6 bases and J by 3 bases. The CDR3 loop spans 15 amino acids. In germline, CDR1 is KGHSH, CDR2 LQKENI. CDR3 DNA: TGTGCCAGCTCCCTCAGGACAGGGGGCATCTACGAGCAGTACTTC. Its translation is CASSLRTGGIYEQYF.

J is TRBJ2-3 and V is TRBV18; D possibly corresponds to TRBD1 (6 bases). The CDR3 is 16 residues long. V was pared by 3 bases and J by 2 bases, with 15 bases between. The germline gives CDR1 KGHSH, CDR2 LQKENI. The CDR3 here is CASSPTGPAYTDTQYF. The CDR3 nucleotides are TGTGCCAGCTCACCCACAGGGCCCGCATACACAGATACGCAGTATTTT.

The rearrangement uses TRBV19 and TRBJ2-1, with D perhaps matching TRBD1 (6 bases). V was cut by 3 bases and J by 5 bases, with 14 bases left in between. This CDR3 comprises 15 residues. Per germline, CDR1 LNHDA and CDR2 SQIVND (reference sequence). The CDR3 nucleotides are TGTGCCAGTAGTATGTTTAACAGGGTGGACAATGAGCAGTTCTTC. It yields the protein CASSMFNRVDNEQFF. The entire variable domain, with the rest obtained from reference TRBV19 and TRBJ2-1, is as follows: DGGITQSPKYLFRKEGQNVTLSCEQNLNHDAMYWYRQDPGQGLRLIYYSQIVNDFQKGDIAEGYSVSREKKESFPLTVTSAQKNPTAFYLCASSMFNRVDNEQFFGPGTRLTVL.

The chain combines TRBV7-3 with TRBJ2-7, with a tentative D call TRBD1 (5 bases). Germline CDR1 SGHTA, CDR2 FQGTGA. Trimming removed 6 bases at V and 9 bases at J, with 18 bases between. This CDR3 contains 13 residues. The CDR3 sequence: CASSYGASEGQYF. The CDR3 DNA reads TGTGCCAGCAGTTATGGGGCGTCGGAAGGGCAGTACTTC. Full variable domain (rest looked up from reference TRBV7-3 and TRBJ2-7): GAGVSQTPSNKVTEKGKYVELRCDPISGHTALYWYRQSLGQGPEFLIYFQGTGAADDSGLPNDRFFAVRPEGSVSTLKIQRTERGDSAVYLCASSYGASEGQYFGPGTRLTVT.